This entry lists 23 T cell receptor beta chains sequenced from one sample in a study of graft-versus-host responses after intestinal transplantation. Their specific antigens are unknown. The method was immunoSEQ multiplex PCR; TCRdb's version includes in-frame clones alone and lacks a portion of them. The sample lists about 93,000 clones, 90% to 95% occurring once. The specimen was unstimulated CD8+ T cells sorted from spleen or lymph node cells, collected before intestinal transplant. All receptors come from a human donor who received an intestinal transplant.

J is TRBJ2-1 and V is TRBV5-3, with 7 bases that match TRBD2. TRBV5-3 is reported as an ORF; its role is uncertain. The CDR3 length is 16 residues. V was clipped by 2 bases and J by 6 bases; unmatched bases: 11. CDR3 sequence reads: CARSFGGSFPLNEQFF. In nucleotides, the CDR3 is TGTGCCAGAAGCTTTGGCGGGAGTTTCCCCCTCAATGAGCAGTTCTTC.

The chain links TRBV19 to TRBJ1-4, with D perhaps TRBD1 (6 bases). The length of the CDR3 is 14 residues. The ends were cut back, 5 bases at V and 12 bases at J, with 19 bases in the middle. The germline CDR1 and CDR2 sequences are LNHDA and SQIVND (reference sequence). CDR3: CASSSWDKGEELFF. The CDR3 DNA reads as TGTGCCAGTAGTTCATGGGACAAGGGCGAAGAACTGTTTTTT.

The J gene is TRBJ2-7, the V gene TRBV4-3, with 8 bases lining up with TRBD2. The germline CDR1 and CDR2 sequences are LGHNA and YSLEER. There are 15 residues in the CDR3. J was trimmed by 4 bases and V by 0 bases; bases with no gene match: 5. Written as DNA, the CDR3 is TGCGCCAGCAGCCAAGATCCGGGGGGGAGGTACGAGCAGTACTTC. Protein product: CASSQDPGGRYEQYF.

This clone was recorded once. The gene calls are TRBV19 and TRBJ1-3, with D hard to call. The ends were cut back, 5 bases at V and 0 bases at J, with 8 bases in the middle. The germline gives CDR1 LNHDA, CDR2 SQIVND (reference sequence). There are 14 residues in the CDR3. The DNA for the CDR3 is TGTGCCAGTAGTCCCAGAAGCTCTGGAAACACCATATATTTT. It is translated as CASSPRSSGNTIYF. The entire variable domain, with the rest obtained from reference TRBV19 and TRBJ1-3, is as follows: DGGITQSPKYLFRKEGQNVTLSCEQNLNHDAMYWYRQDPGQGLRLIYYSQIVNDFQKGDIAEGYSVSREKKESFPLTVTSAQKNPTAFYLCASSPRSSGNTIYFGEGSWLTVV.

This chain uses TRBV4-3 with TRBJ2-2; 9 nucleotides match TRBD2. The V gene end was trimmed by 0 bases and the J gene end by 6 bases; junction bases not matched to a gene: 14. Germline V CDR1 and CDR2: LGHNA, YSLEER. This CDR3 contains 19 residues. The chain's CDR3 is CASSQEGVSAGGLSGELFF. CDR3 coding DNA: TGCGCCAGCAGCCAAGAAGGAGTTTCGGCGGGGGGGTTATCCGGGGAGCTGTTTTTT.

The chain has TRBV6-6 and TRBJ2-1; tentative D call: TRBD1 (6 bases). CDR1 MNHNY and CDR2 SVGAGI come from the germline V gene (reference sequence). V lost 4 bases and J 5 bases, leaving 12 bases between the germline ends. This CDR3 contains 14 residues. CDR3 DNA: TGTGCCAGCAGTTTAACAGGGTCAAACAATGAGCAGTTCTTC. It yields the protein CASSLTGSNNEQFF.

The chain couples TRBV11-2 to TRBJ1-5; D gene unclear. With 8 bases removed from V and 2 bases from J, the gap between germline ends came to 10 bases. Germline V gene sequence: CDR1 SGHAT, CDR2 FQNNGV. The CDR3 sequence is 13 residues long. The DNA for the CDR3 is TGTGCCAGCGGCCATAGCGGCAATCAGCCCCAGCATTTT. Encoded protein: CASGHSGNQPQHF.

This clone was seen a single time. The genes are TRBV30 and TRBJ2-1; maybe TRBD2 (5 bases). The germline V gene has CDR1 GTSNPN and CDR2 SVGIG (reference sequence). CDR3 length: 15 residues. V was clipped by 4 bases and J by 2 bases, with 15 bases between them. DNA of the CDR3: TGTGCCTGGATTGATGGGAGCGGAGCCTACAATGAGCAGTTCTTC. It specifies CAWIDGSGAYNEQFF.

The chain links TRBV27 to TRBJ2-3; D is uncertain. This CDR3 is built from 16 residues. Germline V gene data show CDR1 as MNHEY and CDR2 as SMNVEV (reference sequence). The V end was cut by 1 base, the J end by 0 bases, with 11 bases between. Here the CDR3 DNA reads TGTGCCAGCAGTTTATTCCCTGAACGGAGCACAGATACGCAGTATTTT. Protein sequence: CASSLFPERSTDTQYF.

This clone was seen once. The genes are TRBV6-5 and TRBJ2-1; D uncertain. Germline V lookup: CDR1 MNHEY, CDR2 SVGAGI. CDR3 size: 15 residues. V was clipped by 2 bases and J by 5 bases, with 13 bases between them. The CDR3 bases are TGTGCCAGCAGTTACGGCCTGGCAGGTGACAATGAGCAGTTCTTC. This sequence encodes CASSYGLAGDNEQFF.

The V call is TRBV7-9, the J call TRBJ2-3, with 7 nucleotides matching TRBD1. With 3 bases clipped from V and 8 bases from J, the junction kept 8 bases outside the gene matches. Germline V gives CDR1 SEHNR, CDR2 FQNEAQ (reference sequence). The CDR3 totals 14 residues. CDR3 bases: TGTGCCAGCAGCTTGTACAGGGGATCGGGTACGCAGTATTTT. It translates to CASSLYRGSGTQYF.

The chain couples TRBV6-6 to TRBJ2-3; 8 positions match TRBD2. The CDR3 spans 14 residues. Germline CDR1 MNHNY, CDR2 SVGAGI (reference sequence). V was pared by 11 bases and J by 1 base, with 8 bases of the junction left unmatched. As DNA, the CDR3 is TGTGCCGGACAGAGCGGGGGTGGCACAGATACGCAGTATTTT. This codes for CAGQSGGGTDTQYF.

The chain carries TRBV6-1 and TRBJ1-2; TRBD1 agrees at 8 bases. Germline-derived CDR1 and CDR2 are MNHNS and SASEGT. This CDR3 is built from 14 residues. The trim removed 5 bases at V and 4 bases at J, leaving 6 bases unmatched. In DNA, the CDR3 is TGTGCCAGCAGTACGGGACAGGAATTCTATGGCTACACCTTC. Protein: CASSTGQEFYGYTF.

This chain connects TRBV4-2 to TRBJ2-7; 7 nucleotides match TRBD1. The CDR3 covers 14 residues. V trimming: 4 bases; J trimming: 2 bases; junction bases outside the gene matches: 5. Germline V gene data show CDR1 as LGHNA and CDR2 as YNFKEQ. Here the CDR3 reads CASSPRDSTYEQYF. CDR3 bases: TGTGCCAGCAGCCCTCGGGACAGTACCTACGAGCAGTACTTC.

The chain recombines TRBV7-2 with TRBJ2-7; D is undetermined. This CDR3 spans 15 amino acids. The V gene lost 1 base and the J gene lost 1 base, with 11 bases spanning the gap. Per the germline V gene, CDR1 is SGHTA and CDR2 is FQGNSA. This chain's CDR3 is CASSLDAGQSYEQYF. The DNA for the CDR3 is TGTGCCAGCAGCTTAGATGCAGGTCAATCCTACGAGCAGTACTTC.

This chain links TRBV4-1 with TRBJ1-5; 8 bases are a match to TRBD1. Germline V gene data show CDR1 as MGHRA and CDR2 as YSYEKL. V lost 1 base and J lost 9; bases outside the gene matches: 8. This CDR3 is built from 15 residues. CDR3 protein: CASSQVLDRGSPQHF. The CDR3 DNA is TGCGCCAGCAGCCAAGTTTTAGACAGGGGTTCGCCCCAGCATTTT.

This clone occurred once. The CDR3: CSAPGQIEAFF. The CDR3 nucleotides read TGCAGTGCTCCGGGACAGATTGAAGCTTTCTTT. The chain couples TRBV20-1 to TRBJ1-1; the match to TRBD1 covers 7 bases. CDR1 is DFQATT and CDR2 is SNEGSKA in the germline V gene (reference sequence). The V gene end was trimmed by 5 bases and the J gene end by 7 bases; junction bases not matched to a gene: 4. The CDR3 is 11 amino acids.

The rearrangement links TRBV7-8 to TRBJ2-5; 8 bases align to TRBD2. Germline V gene data show CDR1 as SGHVS and CDR2 as FQNEAQ. CDR3 length equals 16 residues. Trimming removed 4 bases from V and 2 bases from J; junction bases left unmatched: 9. CDR3 nucleotide sequence: TGTGCCAGCAGCTCTCTGTTAGCGGGATATCAAGAGACCCAGTACTTC. Its translation is CASSSLLAGYQETQYF.

CDR3 region: CASSLVTRESTEAFF. The CDR3, as DNA: TGTGCCAGCAGCTTAGTAACGAGGGAGAGCACTGAAGCTTTCTTT. The chain is built from TRBV7-9 and TRBJ1-1; D unresolved. V was cut by 1 base and J by 4 bases, with 13 bases left in between. The germline gives CDR1 SEHNR, CDR2 FQNEAQ (reference sequence). The CDR3 is 15 residues long.

This clone came up a few times. The chain carries TRBV4-1 and TRBJ1-4, with D unclear. The V gene's germline CDR1 is MGHRA and CDR2 YSYEKL. V was pared by 2 bases and J by 12 bases, with 16 bases between. The length of the CDR3 is 14 residues. The CDR3: CASSQNYDGRELFF. DNA for the CDR3: TGCGCCAGCAGCCAAAACTATGACGGCCGAGAACTGTTTTTT.

This chain uses TRBV27 with TRBJ1-2; D perhaps matches TRBD1 (6 bases). The germline V and J ends were trimmed by 5 bases and 4 bases, with 11 bases remaining between them. The CDR3 covers 13 residues. Germline V gene sequence: CDR1 MNHEY, CDR2 SMNVEV (reference sequence). CDR3 sequence reads: CASSVQGAYGYTF. DNA of the CDR3: TGTGCCAGCAGTGTACAGGGAGCCTATGGCTACACCTTC.

CDR3 amino acids: CTSSHPSGGATGELFF. CDR3 nucleotides: TGCACCAGCAGCCACCCTTCCGGGGGGGCCACCGGGGAGCTGTTTTTT. V gene TRBV1 combines with J gene TRBJ2-2; the table gives TRBD2 as D, unverified against the DNA. TRBV1 is deemed a pseudogene. This CDR3 spans 16 amino acids.

CDR3 residues: CASKIAGEPHEQYF. CDR3 nucleotide sequence: TGTGCCAGTAAAATAGCGGGAGAACCCCACGAGCAGTACTTC. This chain connects TRBV19 to TRBJ2-7; 9 nucleotides agree with TRBD2. V was clipped by 7 bases and J by 5 bases; unmatched bases: 9. The CDR3 length is 14 residues. Per the germline V gene, CDR1 is LNHDA and CDR2 is SQIVND (reference sequence).